This T cell receptor beta chain was profiled in a study of blood T cell repertoires in COVID-19. Sequenced by immunoSEQ multiplex PCR; TCRdb stores in-frame clones only, minus some. The sample shows more than 100,000 clones, about 80% of them seen only once. CDR1 and CDR2 (germline): PRHDT, FYEKMQ (reference sequence). V was pared by 5 bases and J by 0 bases, with 9 bases of the junction left unmatched. The CDR3 extends over 20 amino acids. Sequenced input: peripheral blood. The rearrangement links TRBV13 to TRBJ2-2, with 16 bases matching TRBD2. This clonotype originated in a human donor in a cohort sampled during active or convalescent COVID-19. CDR3 DNA: TGTGCCAGCAGCCCGGGACTAGCGGGGGGGCAGCAAGCGAACACCGGGGAGCTGTTTTTT. Protein: CASSPGLAGGQQANTGELFF. Filled out from reference TRBV13 and TRBJ2-2, the complete variable domain reads AAGVIQSPRHLIKEKRETATLKCYPIPRHDTVYWYQQGPGQDPQFLISFYEKMQSDKGSIPDRFSAQQFSDYHSELNMSSLELGDSALYFCASSPGLAGGQQANTGELFFGEGSRLTVL.